The 24 T cell receptor beta chains presented below share a single source sample, sequenced in a study of technical replicates of blood from several donors. Some clones are missing from TCRdb's copy, which holds only in-frame ones; the method was immunoSEQ multiplex PCR. The sample lists almost 90,000 clones; roughly 94% were seen once. Material for sequencing was T cells isolated from PBMCs. All receptors derive from a human donor in good health.

The chain has TRBV14 and TRBJ2-7, with D possibly being TRBD1 (5 bases). Per the germline V gene, CDR1 is SGHDN and CDR2 is FVKESK. The CDR3 consists of 14 residues. Trimming stripped 3 bases from V and 3 bases from J, with 12 bases between. CDR3 sequence reads: CASSHRASLYEQYF. The DNA for the CDR3 is TGTGCCAGCAGCCACAGGGCCAGTCTCTACGAGCAGTACTTC.

The rearrangement joins TRBV7-9 to TRBJ2-5; the match to TRBD2 covers 8 bases. The CDR3 has 15 amino acids. Germline V gives CDR1 SEHNR, CDR2 FQNEAQ (reference sequence). With 3 bases clipped from V and 2 bases from J, the junction kept 5 bases outside the gene matches. CDR3: CASSFATSEQETQYF. The CDR3, as DNA: TGTGCCAGCAGCTTTGCGACTAGCGAACAAGAGACCCAGTACTTC.

This chain joins TRBV18 and TRBJ1-4; TRBD1 matches at 7 bases. V was pared by 3 bases and J by 8 bases, with 12 bases of the junction left unmatched. The CDR3 is 16 amino acids. The germline V gene has CDR1 KGHSH and CDR2 LQKENI. In nucleotides, the CDR3 is TGTGCCAGCTCACCGCTCGACAGGGAAGGTGTGGAAAAACTGTTTTTT. This translates into CASSPLDREGVEKLFF.

The rearrangement uses TRBV29-1 and TRBJ2-2; perhaps TRBD2 as D (6 bases). V lost 2 bases and J 7 bases, leaving 14 bases between the germline ends. Germline V CDR1 and CDR2: SQVTM, ANQGSEA. The CDR3 consists of 14 residues. CDR3 sequence (DNA): TGCAGCGTTGAACGATCGGGAGTCGGCGGGGAGCTGTTTTTT. Residues: CSVERSGVGGELFF.

The rearrangement uses TRBV6-6 and TRBJ1-1; maybe TRBD1 (5 bases). Trimming pared 2 bases from V and 4 bases from J, leaving 8 bases between. The CDR3 has 13 amino acids. The V gene's germline CDR1 is MNHNY and CDR2 SVGAGI (reference sequence). The CDR3 sequence is CASSYAGGTEAFF. In nucleotides, the CDR3 is TGTGCCAGCAGTTACGCGGGGGGCACTGAAGCTTTCTTT.

This clone has a handful of counts. V is TRBV19 and J is TRBJ2-7; TRBD2 aligns across 10 bases. Germline loops: CDR1 LNHDA, CDR2 SQIVND (reference sequence). CDR3 length equals 16 residues. Losses at the gene ends were 6 bases for V and 4 bases for J; bases not matched to a gene: 12. CDR3 nucleotides: TGTGCCAGTAGCCTCAATGTACCTAGCGGGAGTTACGAGCAGTACTTC. This sequence encodes CASSLNVPSGSYEQYF. Based on the CDR3 plus reference TRBV19 and TRBJ2-7, the full variable domain is DGGITQSPKYLFRKEGQNVTLSCEQNLNHDAMYWYRQDPGQGLRLIYYSQIVNDFQKGDIAEGYSVSREKKESFPLTVTSAQKNPTAFYLCASSLNVPSGSYEQYFGPGTRLTVT.

The chain joins TRBV6-5 to TRBJ2-1; 11 nucleotides match TRBD2. This CDR3 comprises 16 residues. CDR1 is MNHEY and CDR2 is SVGAGI in the germline V gene. The V gene end was trimmed by 4 bases and the J gene end by 10 bases; junction bases not matched to a gene: 12. The CDR3 loop reads CASSLKLLAGDGEQFF. CDR3 nucleotide sequence: TGTGCCAGCAGTTTGAAGTTACTAGCGGGAGATGGCGAGCAGTTCTTC.

V usage is TRBV15 and J usage is TRBJ2-7; D perhaps matches TRBD2 (5 bases). The ends were cut back, 3 bases at V and 3 bases at J, with 12 bases in the middle. The CDR3 spans 14 residues. Germline assignment: CDR1 LNHNV and CDR2 YYDKDF (reference sequence). The DNA for the CDR3 is TGTGCCACCAGCAGTCCGGCGGGCCTCTACGAGCAGTACTTC. Protein: CATSSPAGLYEQYF.

The CDR3 DNA reads TGTGCCAGCAGCGTAGAACTAGCGGGAGGCTCCTCCTACGAGCAGTACTTC. Amino acid sequence: CASSVELAGGSSYEQYF. The chain recombines TRBV9 with TRBJ2-7, with 12 bases matching TRBD2. CDR1 and CDR2 from the germline V gene are SGDLS and YYNGEE. V lost 0 bases and J lost 0; bases outside the gene matches: 4. The CDR3 length is 17 residues.

This rearrangement joins TRBV6-5 to TRBJ2-2; D is undetermined. The germline gives CDR1 MNHEY, CDR2 SVGAGI. CDR3 length: 11 amino acids. V was clipped by 4 bases and J by 7 bases, with 4 bases between them. CDR3 DNA: TGTGCCAGCAGTTTATACGGGGAGCTGTTTTTT. Its protein product is CASSLYGELFF.

This chain uses TRBV5-6 with TRBJ2-7; 8 bases line up with TRBD1. Unmatched junction bases numbered 5, after V lost 2 bases and J lost 7 bases. Germline CDR1 and CDR2: SGHDT and YYEEEE. There are 13 residues in the CDR3. The chain's CDR3 is CASSFQGAGEQYF. CDR3 bases: TGTGCCAGCAGCTTTCAGGGGGCAGGGGAGCAGTACTTC. The variable domain in full, with the rest retrieved from reference TRBV5-6 and TRBJ2-7, is DAGVTQSPTHLIKTRGQQVTLRCSPKSGHDTVSWYQQALGQGPQFIFQYYEEEERQRGNFPDRFSGHQFPNYSSELNVNALLLGDSALYLCASSFQGAGEQYFGPGTRLTVT.

The V call is TRBV7-3, the J call TRBJ2-1, with a possible D match to TRBD2 (6 bases). Germline assignment: CDR1 SGHTA and CDR2 FQGTGA. The CDR3 is 14 residues long. Trimming left V 5 bases short and J 13 bases short, with 21 bases between. CDR3 bases: TGTGCCAGCAGCCTCTCGGGGGTCGGGGAAGAACAGTTCTTC. It translates to CASSLSGVGEEQFF.

In this sample, this clone turned up a few times. This sequence joins TRBV29-1 and TRBJ1-1; D perhaps matches TRBD1 (5 bases). Trimming stripped 6 bases from V and 3 bases from J, with 11 bases between. Germline V gives CDR1 SQVTM, CDR2 ANQGSEA. This CDR3 is built from 12 residues. Here the CDR3 DNA reads TGCAGCGTGGACGCAGGGTACACTGAAGCTTTCTTT. This codes for CSVDAGYTEAFF.

The chain employs TRBV15 and TRBJ1-4; TRBD1 matches 7 bases. The junction had 6 bases not matched to a gene; V was cut back by 4 bases and J by 7 bases. The CDR3 is 14 amino acids. The germline V gene has CDR1 LNHNV and CDR2 YYDKDF (reference sequence). The CDR3 is CATSNRGVGEKLFF. The CDR3 DNA reads as TGTGCCACCAGCAACAGGGGTGTAGGTGAAAAACTGTTTTTT.

This clone has only one observation. V gene TRBV28 combines with J gene TRBJ1-2, with D unclear. Germline CDR1 MDHEN, CDR2 SYDVKM. There are 13 residues in the CDR3. V was trimmed by 3 bases and J by 0 bases, leaving 5 bases between them. CDR3 in DNA: TGTGCCAGCAGTTTCGGGACTAACTATGGCTACACCTTC. It is translated as CASSFGTNYGYTF.

This clone appeared a single time. This chain uses TRBV5-1 with TRBJ1-2; TRBD1 matches at 9 bases. The CDR3 extends over 13 amino acids. V shed 4 bases and J 8 bases; nucleotides not matched to a gene: 6. Germline V CDR1 and CDR2: SGHRS, YFSETQ. The CDR3 reads CASSPGTGYGYTF. CDR3 nucleotide sequence: TGCGCCAGCAGCCCGGGGACAGGGTACGGCTACACCTTC.

V usage is TRBV25-1 and J usage is TRBJ2-7, with D perhaps matching TRBD2 (6 bases). Trimming took off 5 bases at V and 1 base at J, with 12 bases between the two ends. Germline lookup yields CDR1 MGHDK and CDR2 SYGVNS. The CDR3 has 14 residues. The CDR3, as DNA: TGTGCCAGCAGTAAAGGGGACTTTTCCTACGAGCAGTACTTC. Its protein product is CASSKGDFSYEQYF.

This clone was seen only once. V and J are TRBV5-1 and TRBJ2-3; 13 bases align to TRBD2. Germline V CDR1 and CDR2: SGHRS, YFSETQ. This CDR3 spans 17 amino acids. J gave up 2 bases and V 4 bases, and 7 bases lay outside the gene matches. CDR3 amino acids: CASSIWTSGSNTDTQYF. The CDR3 DNA reads as TGCGCCAGCAGCATCTGGACTAGCGGGAGTAACACAGATACGCAGTATTTT.

This rearrangement joins TRBV29-1 to TRBJ2-1, with 10 nucleotides matching TRBD2. This CDR3 has 15 residues. The V and J ends lost 4 bases and 4 bases, in that order; junction bases with no gene match: 7. CDR1 SQVTM and CDR2 ANQGSEA come from the germline V gene. CDR3 nucleotide sequence: TGCAGCGTTGGGTCTAGCGGGAGTGTATACAATGAGCAGTTCTTC. Translating it yields CSVGSSGSVYNEQFF.

The chain recombines TRBV29-1 with TRBJ2-6, with D uncertain. V was clipped by 0 bases and J by 2 bases, with 5 bases between them. Germline V gives CDR1 SQVTM, CDR2 ANQGSEA. This CDR3 is built from 14 residues. CDR3 amino acids: CSVEDLPGANVLTF. The CDR3 DNA sequence: TGCAGCGTTGAAGATCTTCCTGGGGCCAACGTCCTGACTTTC.

V and J are TRBV5-1 and TRBJ2-7, with TRBD1 as a possible D gene (6 bases). CDR3 length: 14 amino acids. Trimming took 6 bases from V and 4 from J, leaving 17 bases between them. Germline assignment: CDR1 SGHRS and CDR2 YFSETQ. The CDR3 spells CASKRTVVFYEQYF. Here the CDR3 DNA reads TGCGCCAGCAAGAGGACAGTGGTCTTTTACGAGCAGTACTTC.

This rearrangement joins TRBV7-2 to TRBJ2-1; TRBD2 matches 8 bases. The CDR3 is made up of 12 amino acids. Germline V gene lookup returns CDR1 SGHTA and CDR2 FQGNSA. The V and J ends lost 1 base and 10 bases, in that order; junction bases with no gene match: 0. In DNA form, the CDR3 reads TGTGCCAGCAGCTTAGGACTAGCGGAGCAGTTCTTC. This sequence encodes CASSLGLAEQFF.

The chain couples TRBV9 to TRBJ1-2; the D gene is possibly TRBD1 (5 bases). CDR1 and CDR2 (germline): SGDLS, YYNGEE. CDR3 length equals 12 residues. Trimming took 5 bases from V and 4 from J, leaving 9 bases between them. CDR3 protein: CASSTGAYGYTF. DNA for the CDR3: TGTGCCAGCAGTACAGGAGCCTATGGCTACACCTTC.

This clone occurred once. CDR3 in DNA: TGTGCCAGCAGTATTCTAGCGGGAAACACCGGGGAGCTGTTTTTT. Protein: CASSILAGNTGELFF. This chain joins TRBV28 and TRBJ2-2; 9 nucleotides align to TRBD2. The CDR3 is 15 amino acids. The J segment lost 2 bases and the V segment lost 5 bases, leaving 3 bases of the junction unmatched. Germline lookup yields CDR1 MDHEN and CDR2 SYDVKM.